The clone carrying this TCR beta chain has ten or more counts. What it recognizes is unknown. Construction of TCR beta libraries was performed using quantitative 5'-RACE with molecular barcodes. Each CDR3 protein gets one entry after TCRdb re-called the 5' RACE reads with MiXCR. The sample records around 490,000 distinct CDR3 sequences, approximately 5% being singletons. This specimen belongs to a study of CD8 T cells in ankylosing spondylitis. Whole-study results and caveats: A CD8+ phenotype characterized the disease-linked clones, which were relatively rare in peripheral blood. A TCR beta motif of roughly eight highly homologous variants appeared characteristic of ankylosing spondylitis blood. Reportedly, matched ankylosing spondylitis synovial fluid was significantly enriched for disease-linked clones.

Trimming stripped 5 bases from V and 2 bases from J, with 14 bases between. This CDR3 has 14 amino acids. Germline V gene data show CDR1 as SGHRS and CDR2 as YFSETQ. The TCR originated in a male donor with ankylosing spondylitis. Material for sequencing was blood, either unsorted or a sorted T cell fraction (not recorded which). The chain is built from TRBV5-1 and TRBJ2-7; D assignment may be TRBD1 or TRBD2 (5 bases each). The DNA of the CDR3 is TGCGCCAGCAGAGGGACCTTTCCCACCTACGAGCAGTACTTC. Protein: CASRGTFPTYEQYF.